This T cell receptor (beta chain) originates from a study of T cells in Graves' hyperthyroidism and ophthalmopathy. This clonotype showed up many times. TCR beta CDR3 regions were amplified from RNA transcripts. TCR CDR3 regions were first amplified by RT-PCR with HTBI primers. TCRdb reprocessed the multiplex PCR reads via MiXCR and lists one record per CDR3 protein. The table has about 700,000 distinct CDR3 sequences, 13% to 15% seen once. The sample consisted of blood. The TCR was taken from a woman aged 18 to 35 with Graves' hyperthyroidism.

This CDR3 is CASSHHRGPSYEQYF. CDR3 bases: TGTGCCAGCAGCCATCACAGGGGTCCGTCCTACGAGCAGTACTTC. The chain employs TRBV3-1 and TRBJ2-7; 7 bases agree with TRBD1. Per the germline V gene, CDR1 is LGHDT and CDR2 is YNNKEL (reference sequence). V shed 3 bases, J shed 1 base, and the junction held 6 bases outside the gene matches. CDR3 size: 15 residues.